This T cell receptor (beta chain) comes out of a study of shared clonotypes between healthy human individuals (dated by TCRdb to about 2020). Regarding the research as a whole: Three men and two women, aged 18 to 49 years, made up the cohort. Between about 0.8 and 8.9 billion PBMCs per donor were obtained by leukapheresis. The study deeply sequenced blood TCR repertoires of about five healthy adults to estimate repertoire size and the extent of clonotype sharing between individuals. For each donor, three plates each were used for CD4 naive and CD4 memory, two plates were used for CD8 naive, and one plate was used for CD8 memory. Different laboratories and diverse techniques were used to prepare libraries and sequence TCR repertoires, to increase sequencing depth and limit assay-specific biases.

TCR CDR3 regions were amplified from genomic DNA by multiplex PCR using the deep immunoSEQ assay. Extracted genomic DNA from each cell subset was distributed evenly across all wells of several immunoSEQ 96-well plates, and each plate was treated as a replicate. Each replicate PCR for sorted subsets received around 0.2 ug genomic DNA, equal to tens of thousands of T cell genomes. The purified libraries were quantified using a Qubit 3.0 fluorometer, sized with a Bioanalyzer 2100, and then quantified again using the KAPA Library Quantification kit. Every immunoSEQ 96-well plate was sequenced on a separate single-read 150-cycle Illumina NextSeq 550 flow cell. On the authors' methods: Because only junctional sequences without quality scores were contained in the immunoSEQ output, filtering matching that applied to full-length reads could not be performed. Sequences were annotated with PyIR, a Python wrapper for IgBLAST v1.9, using IMGT germline references to assign V/J genes and CDR3. Reads were filtered out if the reads had weak V/J assignments (E-value above 1e-6), no CDR3, stop codons, out-of-frame junctions, or ambiguous translated residues. V3J clonotypes were defined as sequences sharing an identical inferred V gene, J gene, and CDR3 amino acid sequence. Percentage overlap between repertoires was computed as shared unique clonotypes divided by the size of the smaller repertoire. RTK rarefaction, the Chao1 estimator, and Recon v2.1 estimates of unobserved clonotypes were used to assess repertoire richness. Generation probabilities were computed with OLGA for all TCRbeta clonotypes obtained by the gDNA method from a handful of donors. The table was pulled from immuneACCESS by TCRdb, which kept in-frame rearrangements only. Such tables lose some clones; where checked, under half of the loss comes from unresolved V genes, and the rest has no known cause. V and J calls and clone size are those listed in that table; D and trimming were worked out from the DNA. The sample table shows approximately 350,000 clones, and roughly 70% are seen once. 10% to 13% of the sample lies in the top ten.

Donors were healthy HIV-negative adults with no recently reported acute infections or vaccinations. Every donor was a Caucasian adult residing in Nashville, Tennessee, USA. CD4+ T cells were enriched by magnetic negative selection; naive cells were then positively selected on CD45RA, and the negative fraction formed the memory subset. Blood was collected by leukapheresis, and PBMCs were isolated by Ficoll-Histopaque density gradient centrifugation and then cryopreserved in liquid nitrogen vapor phase. Analytical flow cytometry was used to check the purity and quantity of each magnetically sorted T cell population. Genomic DNA was isolated from each sorted fraction and quantified by UV absorbance on a Nanodrop 2000c. General conclusions and limits of the study: The genetic and exposure-history diversity represented was limited by the small number of donors. Sampling was limited to blood, and TCR repertoires in tissue likely differ from TCR repertoires in blood. Incomplete sequencing was indicated by rarefaction of sorted-subset datasets, despite the large sequencing depth. Based on pairwise subsampling, the degree of clonotype sharing among donors was expected to be affected by sequencing depth. When four donors were compared, the shared fraction of clonotypes was approximately 5% for naive CD4, around 3.5% for naive CD8, 2% to 2.5% for memory CD4, and 0.3% to 0.5% for memory CD8. Estimated clonotype richness was generally larger for naive than for memory subsets. Clonotypes shared by all four sorted-subset donors showed higher generation probabilities than non-shared clonotypes.

The V end loses 7 bases and the J end loses 0 bases, and a stretch of 19 bases separates them. CDR1 MDHEN and CDR2 SYDVKM are derived from the germline V gene. Its CDR3 holds 17 amino acids, cysteine through phenylalanine. Only the CDR3 part of the read is kept: 51 bases, read in frame from the first base. A note on this clone: The specificity of this receptor is unknown. One base away there is no much larger clone; base qualities are not given.

In this chain, TRBV28 is recombined with TRBJ2-1; perhaps TRBD2 is the D gene, with 6 bases matching. This sequence originates from a young man in good health. Sequenced: memory CD4+ T cells sorted from blood. The intended sense of this specimen's cell subset or site label: CD45RA-negative fraction. The CDR3 reads CASITPGLPSSYNEQFF. The DNA sequence reads TGTGCCAGCATCACGCCGGGACTGCCAAGCTCCTACAATGAGCAGTTCTTC.